This is a list of T cell receptor beta chains from one sample in a study of T cell changes during pregnancy in multiple sclerosis. This table comes from immunoSEQ multiplex PCR, and its TCRdb copy is limited to in-frame clones, with some not included. The sample records tens of thousands of clones, roughly 92% being singletons. Sequences were derived from peripheral blood, sampled after pregnancy. The receptors come from a female donor with multiple sclerosis, enrolled in a pregnancy study. Both conserved end residues are part of each CDR3. The order of the fields is V gene, D gene, J gene, clone size, CDR3 DNA, CDR3 protein. The D gene is left open where the match is weak. Only some rows state a clone size, as once, few, many or a class for expanded clones.

V gene: TRBV18
D gene: TRBD1
J gene: TRBJ1-2
clone size: once
CDR3 DNA: TGTGCCAGCTCACCGCTGGGACAGGGTGTTGGCTACACCTTC
CDR3 protein: CASSPLGQGVGYTF

V gene: TRBV12-5
D gene: -
J gene: TRBJ1-2
clone size: -
CDR3 DNA: TGTGCTAGTGGTTTGGCCCCGGGGGGAATCTATGGCTACACCTTC
CDR3 protein: CASGLAPGGIYGYTF

V gene: TRBV30
D gene: -
J gene: TRBJ1-4
clone size: -
CDR3 DNA: TGTGCCTGGAGTGGTCCCCCACATGCAACTAATGAAAAACTGTTTTTT
CDR3 protein: CAWSGPPHATNEKLFF

V gene: TRBV19
D gene: TRBD1
J gene: TRBJ2-7
clone size: -
CDR3 DNA: TGTGCCAGTAGGACAACCGGGACAGCGCCCTACGAGCAGTACTTC
CDR3 protein: CASRTTGTAPYEQYF

V gene: TRBV10-2
D gene: -
J gene: TRBJ1-2
clone size: once
CDR3 DNA: TGCGCCAGCAGTGTCCGGACTGGTGGCTACACCTTC
CDR3 protein: CASSVRTGGYTF

V gene: TRBV9
D gene: TRBD1
J gene: TRBJ1-6
clone size: -
CDR3 DNA: TGTGCCAGCACCCAGGGGGAAATGGATAATTCACCCCTCCACTTT
CDR3 protein: CASTQGEMDNSPLHF

V gene: TRBV4-1
D gene: TRBD2
J gene: TRBJ2-3
clone size: -
CDR3 DNA: TGCGCCAGCAGCCAATCGAAGCGGGGTGGGGCAGATACGCAGTATTTT
CDR3 protein: CASSQSKRGGADTQYF

V gene: TRBV5-6
D gene: -
J gene: TRBJ1-1
clone size: -
CDR3 DNA: TGTGCCAGCAGCCAGAACCGGAGGCATAACACTGAAGCTTTCTTT
CDR3 protein: CASSQNRRHNTEAFF

V gene: TRBV10-1
D gene: TRBD1
J gene: TRBJ2-3
clone size: -
CDR3 DNA: TGCGCCAGCAGTGAAGGTGGGACAGGGGGAGCAAATACGCAGTATTTT
CDR3 protein: CASSEGGTGGANTQYF

V gene: TRBV10-3
D gene: -
J gene: TRBJ2-7
clone size: -
CDR3 DNA: TGTGCCATCAGTGAGTCCACGACAGCTACCTACGAGCAGTACTTC
CDR3 protein: CAISESTTATYEQYF

V gene: TRBV19
D gene: TRBD1
J gene: TRBJ2-3
clone size: once
CDR3 DNA: TGTGCCAGTAGTACAGGGGGCTTGACAGATACGCAGTATTTT
CDR3 protein: CASSTGGLTDTQYF

V gene: TRBV5-5
D gene: -
J gene: TRBJ2-1
clone size: once
CDR3 DNA: TGTGCCAGCAGCCAAATAAGCAGTCTAGCCTACAATGAGCAGTTCTTC
CDR3 protein: CASSQISSLAYNEQFF

V gene: TRBV7-2
D gene: -
J gene: TRBJ1-1
clone size: few
CDR3 DNA: TGTGCCAGCAGGCGAGCGGGGGGGAATGCTTTCTTT
CDR3 protein: CASRRAGGNAFF

V gene: TRBV19
D gene: -
J gene: TRBJ1-1
clone size: -
CDR3 DNA: TGTGCCAGTAGTATTGGGCGGGGCAGGGTCCACACTGAAGCTTTCTTT
CDR3 protein: CASSIGRGRVHTEAFF

V gene: TRBV5-6
D gene: TRBD1
J gene: TRBJ1-1
clone size: -
CDR3 DNA: TGTGCCAGCAGCTTGGTGACAGGGGGCTTTATCGGCACTGAAGCTTTCTTT
CDR3 protein: CASSLVTGGFIGTEAFF

V gene: TRBV27
D gene: -
J gene: TRBJ2-7
clone size: -
CDR3 DNA: TGTGCCAGCAGTTTACGCCGACAGGTTAGCCCCTACGAGCAGTACTTC
CDR3 protein: CASSLRRQVSPYEQYF

V gene: TRBV18
D gene: TRBD2
J gene: TRBJ2-2
clone size: -
CDR3 DNA: TGTGCCAGCTCACCTACTAGCGGGAGTGGGAACACCGGGGAGCTGTTTTTT
CDR3 protein: CASSPTSGSGNTGELFF

V gene: TRBV30
D gene: TRBD1
J gene: TRBJ2-5
clone size: -
CDR3 DNA: TGTGCCTGGAGTGCCCCCAGGGGGTGGGGAGAGACCCAGTACTTC
CDR3 protein: CAWSAPRGWGETQYF

V gene: TRBV28
D gene: -
J gene: TRBJ1-1
clone size: -
CDR3 DNA: TGTCGGGTCGGCACTGAAGCTTTCTTT
CDR3 protein: CRVGTEAFF

V gene: TRBV7-9
D gene: -
J gene: TRBJ1-1
clone size: -
CDR3 DNA: TGTGCCAGCAGCTTAGGAGTGACAGCCGAAGCTTTCTTT
CDR3 protein: CASSLGVTAEAFF

V gene: TRBV28
D gene: TRBD2
J gene: TRBJ2-1
clone size: -
CDR3 DNA: TGTGCCAGCAGGTCGGGACTAGCGTACAATGAGCAGTTCTTC
CDR3 protein: CASRSGLAYNEQFF

V gene: TRBV5-1
D gene: -
J gene: TRBJ1-4
clone size: few
CDR3 DNA: TGCGCCAGCAGCTTGATCGGGGTCCCTAATGAAAAACTGTTTTTT
CDR3 protein: CASSLIGVPNEKLFF

V gene: TRBV2
D gene: TRBD2
J gene: TRBJ2-5
clone size: -
CDR3 DNA: TGTGCCAGCGGAATTAGCGGGGAAGAGACCCAGTACTTC
CDR3 protein: CASGISGEETQYF

V gene: TRBV7-3
D gene: TRBD2
J gene: TRBJ2-7
clone size: few
CDR3 DNA: TGTGCCAGCAGCCCCGCCGGGGCGGGGGGTGATTACGAGCAGTACTTC
CDR3 protein: CASSPAGAGGDYEQYF

V gene: TRBV29-1
D gene: TRBD2
J gene: TRBJ2-2
clone size: -
CDR3 DNA: TGCAGCGTTGCCGGGAGGGCCAACACCGGGGAGCTGTTTTTT
CDR3 protein: CSVAGRANTGELFF

V gene: TRBV7-9
D gene: TRBD1
J gene: TRBJ1-1
clone size: -
CDR3 DNA: TGTGCCAGCAGCGTGGGAGACAGGGCCCTTGCGGCTTTCTTT
CDR3 protein: CASSVGDRALAAFF

V gene: TRBV19
D gene: -
J gene: TRBJ1-1
clone size: -
CDR3 DNA: TGTGCCAGTATGATGTCAGAAGGACTCATGAACACTGAAGCTTTCTTT
CDR3 protein: CASMMSEGLMNTEAFF

V gene: TRBV5-1
D gene: -
J gene: TRBJ1-1
clone size: -
CDR3 DNA: TGCGCCAGCAGCTTTATATCGGGGTCTAGTCCTGAAGCTTTCTTT
CDR3 protein: CASSFISGSSPEAFF

V gene: TRBV7-2
D gene: -
J gene: TRBJ1-5
clone size: -
CDR3 DNA: TGTGCCAGCAGCTTTGTGACAGGCCCCTATAGCAATCAGCCCCAGCATTTT
CDR3 protein: CASSFVTGPYSNQPQHF

V gene: TRBV18
D gene: -
J gene: TRBJ1-4
clone size: -
CDR3 DNA: TGTGCCAGCTCACCGAGGAGGGGCGAGGAAAAACTGTTTTTT
CDR3 protein: CASSPRRGEEKLFF

V gene: TRBV5-6
D gene: -
J gene: TRBJ2-3
clone size: -
CDR3 DNA: TGTGCCAGCAGCTTAGCGGATACGCAGTATTTT
CDR3 protein: CASSLADTQYF

V gene: TRBV18
D gene: -
J gene: TRBJ1-1
clone size: -
CDR3 DNA: TGTGCCAGCTCACCAGGGCAGCAGAACACTGAAGCTTTCTTT
CDR3 protein: CASSPGQQNTEAFF

V gene: TRBV25-1
D gene: -
J gene: TRBJ1-4
clone size: -
CDR3 DNA: TGTGCCAGCAGTGAGAAGCGGACAGCCAAAGAACTGTTTTTT
CDR3 protein: CASSEKRTAKELFF

V gene: TRBV5-1
D gene: -
J gene: TRBJ2-3
clone size: -
CDR3 DNA: TGCGCCAGCAGCTTCAGGGTAGTAGATACGCAGTATTTT
CDR3 protein: CASSFRVVDTQYF

V gene: TRBV5-4
D gene: TRBD2
J gene: TRBJ2-1
clone size: -
CDR3 DNA: TGTGCCGGGGGGACTGAAGCGGGAGGTCTATATGAGCAGTTCTTC
CDR3 protein: CAGGTEAGGLYEQFF

V gene: TRBV11-2
D gene: -
J gene: TRBJ2-5
clone size: -
CDR3 DNA: TGTGCCAGCAGCCACCGCCGGGACACCCAAGAGACCCAGTACTTC
CDR3 protein: CASSHRRDTQETQYF

V gene: TRBV5-1
D gene: -
J gene: TRBJ2-7
clone size: once
CDR3 DNA: TGCGCCAGCAGCGTAGAGAGGGAGCAGTACTTC
CDR3 protein: CASSVEREQYF

V gene: TRBV6-5
D gene: -
J gene: TRBJ2-7
clone size: -
CDR3 DNA: TGTGCCAGCACCTTAAAAGGTCGCGGCGAGCAGTACTTC
CDR3 protein: CASTLKGRGEQYF

V gene: TRBV18
D gene: -
J gene: TRBJ1-5
clone size: -
CDR3 DNA: TGTGCCAGCTCACCAGGAAGGCTCGCGGGGGGCCCGGGTAGTCAGCCCCAGCATTTT
CDR3 protein: CASSPGRLAGGPGSQPQHF

V gene: TRBV19
D gene: -
J gene: TRBJ1-5
clone size: -
CDR3 DNA: TGTGCCAGTAGTATTTTACAGTCTGATCAGCCCCAGCATTTT
CDR3 protein: CASSILQSDQPQHF

V gene: TRBV5-4
D gene: -
J gene: TRBJ2-7
clone size: -
CDR3 DNA: TGTGCCAGCAGCTTGGCGTCGTACGAGCAGTACTTC
CDR3 protein: CASSLASYEQYF

V gene: TRBV2
D gene: -
J gene: TRBJ1-1
clone size: -
CDR3 DNA: TGTGCCAGCAGTGAGATGGGCGGGACTGAAGCTTTCTTT
CDR3 protein: CASSEMGGTEAFF

V gene: TRBV30
D gene: TRBD2
J gene: TRBJ2-2
clone size: -
CDR3 DNA: TGTGCCTGGAGTCGGGATCTAGCGGGAGGTGGCGGGGAGCTGTTTTTT
CDR3 protein: CAWSRDLAGGGGELFF

V gene: TRBV7-2
D gene: TRBD1
J gene: TRBJ2-7
clone size: -
CDR3 DNA: TGTGCCAGCAGCTTAGCCGTCCCGGGACAGGGGGGTAGCGGGGGCTACGAGCAGTACTTC
CDR3 protein: CASSLAVPGQGGSGGYEQYF

V gene: TRBV5-6
D gene: -
J gene: TRBJ2-3
clone size: once
CDR3 DNA: TGTGCCAGCAGCTTCGGGGATACGCAGTATTTT
CDR3 protein: CASSFGDTQYF

V gene: TRBV7-2
D gene: -
J gene: TRBJ1-1
clone size: -
CDR3 DNA: TGTGCCAGCAGCTCGCAGGGGAACACTGAAGCTTTCTTT
CDR3 protein: CASSSQGNTEAFF

V gene: TRBV5-4
D gene: -
J gene: TRBJ1-4
clone size: -
CDR3 DNA: TGTGCCAGCAGCGTAAAGCTTGCAACTAATGAAAAACTGTTTTTT
CDR3 protein: CASSVKLATNEKLFF

V gene: TRBV2
D gene: TRBD1
J gene: TRBJ2-7
clone size: -
CDR3 DNA: TGTGCCAGCAGTCCCCAATATGACAGGGGGTATTTCTACGAGCAGTACTTC
CDR3 protein: CASSPQYDRGYFYEQYF

V gene: TRBV27
D gene: TRBD1
J gene: TRBJ1-5
clone size: -
CDR3 DNA: TGTGCCAGCAGTAACGCCGGGACAGCTATCCAGCCCCAGCATTTT
CDR3 protein: CASSNAGTAIQPQHF

V gene: TRBV30
D gene: -
J gene: TRBJ1-5
clone size: -
CDR3 DNA: TGTGCCTGGAGCAATGAGGGAGACCTCAGCAATCAGCCCCAGCATTTT
CDR3 protein: CAWSNEGDLSNQPQHF

V gene: TRBV7-2
D gene: -
J gene: TRBJ1-4
clone size: -
CDR3 DNA: TGTGCCAGCAGCTTTTTAACGCAGTCTAATGAAAAACTGTTTTTT
CDR3 protein: CASSFLTQSNEKLFF

V gene: TRBV11-2
D gene: TRBD2
J gene: TRBJ2-5
clone size: -
CDR3 DNA: TGTGCCAGCAGCTTAGTGATCCAGCGGGGGGGGGAGACCCAGTACTTC
CDR3 protein: CASSLVIQRGGETQYF

V gene: TRBV5-1
D gene: TRBD1
J gene: TRBJ1-2
clone size: -
CDR3 DNA: TGCGCCAGCAGCGCTGGGACAGCCCGAGGCATCTACACCTTC
CDR3 protein: CASSAGTARGIYTF